Described below is a single TCR beta chain sequence and its context. A read error may produce the germline difference seen at one junction end. This sample was taken from a study of OX40 agonist ivuxolimab in advanced cancers. The CDR3 has 14 residues. Germline lookup yields CDR1 MDHEN and CDR2 SYDVKM. TCRdb keeps only in-frame clones here, not all; method: immunoSEQ multiplex PCR. This table has around 92,000 clones, around 94% appearing once. This rearrangement joins TRBV28 to TRBJ1-2; D not resolved. The source material was CD4+ or CD8+ T cells sorted from blood, sampled in a trial of the OX40 agonist ivuxolimab. This receptor was identified in an adult with an advanced solid tumor such as melanoma, head and neck, liver or kidney cancer. The CDR3: CASSLERVTYGYAF. DNA of the CDR3: TGTGCCAGCAGTCTTGAGAGAGTGACCTATGGCTACGCCTTC.